Listed below are T cell receptor beta chains from one sample, sequenced in a study of blood T cell repertoires in COVID-19. Only in-frame clones appear in the TCRdb table, and some are missing; sequencing was by immunoSEQ multiplex PCR. This table holds about 140,000 clones, 80% to 85% found once. The sequencing sample was made of peripheral blood. All receptors come from a man aged 30 to 39 with COVID-19, enrolled during active disease. CDR3s include the opening cysteine and the closing phenylalanine or tryptophan. The order of the fields is V gene, D gene, CDR3 protein. The D gene is left open where the match is weak.

TRBV6-1	NA	CASSELRRGAYEQYF
TRBV28	NA	CASSLGRTSRGGELFF
TRBV13	NA	CASSLAGNTIYF
TRBV7-6	TRBD1	CASSQQGGDEQYF
TRBV9	NA	CASSEGNRVGQPQHF
TRBV19	TRBD1	CASTSQGSHQPQHF
TRBV10-1	TRBD1	CASSELTGNEKLFF
TRBV10-1	NA	CASSKLQSTGELFF
TRBV19	TRBD2	CASSIASGMAGNEQFF
TRBV7-2	TRBD1	CASSLSGTGAYEQYF
TRBV20-1	TRBD2	CSASRPGKGGRASDTQYF